This T cell receptor beta chain came from a study of cytomegalovirus exposure and HLA in healthy donors. Overall study: The early release's HLA-typed donors yielded approximately 85 million unique TCRs. Of the donors genotyped, a few hundred in all, less than 90% fell in the Caucasian-associated ancestry cluster. Study-level results: In an earlier analysis, productive rearrangement rates for most beta V segments clustered near 87% or 30%. Roughly uniform sequencing depth across donors was assumed, possibly incorrectly.

Primers: 60 Vbeta forward and 13 Jbeta reverse. Clones were read by immunoSEQ multiplex PCR, and TCRdb kept only the in-frame ones, dropping some. The sample shows around 100,000 clones, 74% of them seen only once. The length of the CDR3 is 13 residues. The germline V gene has CDR1 LNHDA and CDR2 SQIVND (reference sequence). V lost 1 base and J 7 bases, leaving 11 bases between the germline ends. This clone was observed a handful of times. Its target is unknown. Additional DNA sequences in this sample encode the identical CDR3. This sequence joins TRBV19 and TRBJ2-7; D may be TRBD2 (6 bases). Sequenced sample: PBMCs. This clonotype was sampled from a man between 50 and 59 years old in good health and CMV-seropositive. CDR3 in amino acids: CASSIGRGQEQYF. In DNA, the CDR3 is TGTGCCAGTAGTATAGGGAGGGGCCAGGAGCAGTACTTC.